This TCR beta chain was observed in a study of blood T cell repertoires in COVID-19. Assay used: immunoSEQ multiplex PCR; TCRdb lists only in-frame clones, some missing. The sample lists just over 250,000 clones, about 91% occurring once. Material: peripheral blood. This TCR was sampled from a person aged 18 to 30 with COVID-19, enrolled during active disease.

The DNA of the CDR3 is TGCAGCGTTGAGGCCTTATATGGCTACACCTTC. This sequence encodes CSVEALYGYTF. The rearrangement uses TRBV29-1 and TRBJ1-2; no firm D call. The V gene lost 3 bases and the J gene lost 5 bases, with 7 bases spanning the gap. Germline values: CDR1 SQVTM, CDR2 ANQGSEA. CDR3 length: 11 amino acids.